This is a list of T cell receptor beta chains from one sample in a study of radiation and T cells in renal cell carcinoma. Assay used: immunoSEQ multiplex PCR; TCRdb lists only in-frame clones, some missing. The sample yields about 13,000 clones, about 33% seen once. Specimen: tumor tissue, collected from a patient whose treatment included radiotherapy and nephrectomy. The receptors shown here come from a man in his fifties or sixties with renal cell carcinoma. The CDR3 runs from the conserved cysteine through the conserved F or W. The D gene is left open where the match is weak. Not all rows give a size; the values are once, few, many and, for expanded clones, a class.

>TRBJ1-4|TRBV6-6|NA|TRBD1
CASSQGTGKLFF
TGTGCCAGCAGTCAGGGGACAGGGAAACTGTTTTTT
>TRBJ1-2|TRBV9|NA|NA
CASSVSLSSNYGYTF
TGTGCCAGCAGCGTAAGCCTGTCTTCTAACTATGGCTACACCTTC
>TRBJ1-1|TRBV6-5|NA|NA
CASSYSAGSHTEAFF
TGTGCCAGCAGTTACTCGGCAGGCTCCCACACTGAAGCTTTCTTT
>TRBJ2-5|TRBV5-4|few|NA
CASSLDLDSSFQETQYF
TGTGCCAGCAGCTTGGACCTCGACAGTTCCTTTCAAGAGACCCAGTACTTC
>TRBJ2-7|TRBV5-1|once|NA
CASSLNTGSPYEQYF
TGCGCCAGCAGCTTAAATACAGGGTCCCCCTACGAGCAGTACTTC
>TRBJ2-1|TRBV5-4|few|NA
CASSLDRGPYNEQFF
TGTGCCAGCAGCTTGGATCGCGGCCCCTACAATGAGCAGTTCTTC
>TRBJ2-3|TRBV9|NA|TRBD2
CASSVEPSGIVQYF
TGTGCCAGCAGCGTAGAGCCTAGCGGGATAGTGCAGTATTTT
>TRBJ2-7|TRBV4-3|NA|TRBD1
CASSQDSGQASYEQYF
TGCGCCAGCAGCCAAGATTCCGGACAGGCCTCCTACGAGCAGTACTTC
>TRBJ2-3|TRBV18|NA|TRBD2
CASSPRTSGSSDTQYF
TGTGCCAGCTCACCACGGACTAGCGGGAGCTCAGATACGCAGTATTTT
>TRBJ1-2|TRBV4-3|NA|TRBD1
CASSHETGVYGYTF
TGCGCCAGCAGCCACGAGACAGGGGTTTATGGCTACACCTTC
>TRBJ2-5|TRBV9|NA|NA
CASSVREETQYF
TGTGCCAGCAGCGTCCGAGAAGAGACCCAGTACTTC
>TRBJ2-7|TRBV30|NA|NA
CAWAAYGQSSYEQYF
TGTGCCTGGGCCGCGTATGGACAGAGCTCCTACGAGCAGTACTTC
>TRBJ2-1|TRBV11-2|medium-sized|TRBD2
CASSGKGRGAYNEQFF
TGTGCCAGCAGCGGGAAAGGGCGGGGGGCCTACAATGAGCAGTTCTTC
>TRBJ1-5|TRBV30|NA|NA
CASLDKYSNQPQHF
TGTGCCTCCCTAGACAAATATAGCAATCAGCCCCAGCATTTT
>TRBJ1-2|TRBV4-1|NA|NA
CASSQPGTSANYGYTF
TGCGCCAGCAGCCAACCTGGGACAAGTGCTAACTATGGCTACACCTTC
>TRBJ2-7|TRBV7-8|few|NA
CASTLGGARLYEQYF
TGTGCCAGCACCCTGGGGGGGGCGCGGCTCTACGAGCAGTACTTC
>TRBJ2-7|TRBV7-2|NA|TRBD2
CASSLLAGASYEQYF
TGTGCCAGCAGCCTACTAGCGGGGGCGTCGTACGAGCAGTACTTC
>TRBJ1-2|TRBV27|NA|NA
CASSPQPPGGGYYGYTF
TGTGCCAGCAGTCCGCAACCGCCCGGAGGGGGTTACTATGGCTACACCTTC
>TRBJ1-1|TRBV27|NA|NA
CASRRSMNTEAFF
TGTGCCAGCAGACGCAGCATGAACACTGAAGCTTTCTTT
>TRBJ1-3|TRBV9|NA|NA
CASSVEGTGNGNTIYF
TGTGCCAGCAGCGTAGAAGGAACGGGGAACGGAAACACCATATATTTT
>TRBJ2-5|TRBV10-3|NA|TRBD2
CAISERASGGIQETQYF
TGTGCCATCAGTGAGAGGGCTAGCGGGGGGATCCAAGAGACCCAGTACTTC
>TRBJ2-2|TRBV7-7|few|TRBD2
CASSLSGGAELFF
TGTGCCAGCAGCTTAAGCGGGGGAGCGGAGCTGTTTTTT
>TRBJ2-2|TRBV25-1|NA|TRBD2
CASSTSGSNPGELFF
TGTGCCAGCAGTACTAGCGGGAGTAATCCCGGGGAGCTGTTTTTT
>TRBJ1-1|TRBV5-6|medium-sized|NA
CASTLRRDTEAFF
TGTGCCAGCACTTTAAGGCGGGACACTGAAGCTTTCTTT
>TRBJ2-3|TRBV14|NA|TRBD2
CASSRASGLRRTDTQYF
TGTGCCAGCAGCCGGGCTAGCGGACTTCGTCGCACAGATACGCAGTATTTT
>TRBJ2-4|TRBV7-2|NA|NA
CASSSDSHIQYF
TGTGCCAGCAGCTCGGACAGCCACATTCAGTACTTC
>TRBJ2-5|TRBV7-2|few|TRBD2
CASSRTSGSFETQYF
TGTGCCAGCAGCCGGACTAGCGGGAGTTTCGAGACCCAGTACTTC
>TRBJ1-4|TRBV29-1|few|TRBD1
CSVATGAGEKLFF
TGCAGCGTTGCGACAGGGGCGGGTGAAAAACTGTTTTTT
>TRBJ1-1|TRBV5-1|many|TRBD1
CASGRDSSSTEAFF
TGCGCCAGCGGTCGGGACAGCTCATCCACTGAAGCTTTCTTT
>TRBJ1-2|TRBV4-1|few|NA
CASSQDYTSGGYTF
TGCGCCAGCAGCCAAGATTACACGTCCGGAGGCTACACCTTC
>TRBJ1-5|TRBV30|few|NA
CAWSKGVSNQPQHF
TGTGCCTGGAGTAAGGGAGTTAGCAATCAGCCCCAGCATTTT
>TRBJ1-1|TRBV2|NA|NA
CASSDGALNTEAFF
TGTGCCAGCAGTGATGGGGCCCTAAACACTGAAGCTTTCTTT
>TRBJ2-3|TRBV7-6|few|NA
CASSLARADTQYF
TGTGCCAGCAGCTTAGCGCGGGCAGATACGCAGTATTTT